The clone carrying this TCR beta chain was observed at least ten times. Then a second PCR, running roughly 7 to 11 cycles, was carried out with a sample-barcoded 5' primer and a J-beta primer mix. Using its own MiXCR run on the 5' RACE reads, TCRdb lists one record per CDR3 protein. The sample includes about 930,000 distinct CDR3 sequences, about 27% seen only once; the top ten take roughly 10%. The V gene's germline CDR1 is SGHRS and CDR2 YFSETQ. V lost 4 bases and J 8 bases, leaving 21 bases between the germline ends. This CDR3 is built from 15 residues. These data come from a study of blood T cells in healthy people across ages. Separately, the same data were catalogued under a study of T cells of mothers and their children.

The TCR was taken from a woman aged 40 to 50 in good health. The chain combines TRBV5-1 with TRBJ1-2; D is undetermined. The source material was blood. CDR3: CASSRGPGGADGYTF. In nucleotides, the CDR3 is TGCGCCAGCAGCCGGGGTCCCGGTGGCGCTGACGGCTACACCTTC.